The 7 T cell receptor beta chains reported below all come from one sample, sequenced in a study of cytomegalovirus exposure and HLA in healthy donors. PCR involved 60 Vbeta and 13 Jbeta primers. Profiled with immunoSEQ multiplex PCR; TCRdb holds only in-frame clones, not every one. The sample consists of some 98,000 clones, under 85% of them appearing once. Sequences were obtained from PBMCs. These receptors were obtained from a middle-aged man in good health and CMV-seronegative.

The chain is built from TRBV7-8 and TRBJ2-4, with D possibly being TRBD2 (5 bases). Between the trimmed V and J ends, which lost 5 bases and 0 bases, there was a span of 26 bases. The CDR3 sequence is 20 residues long. Germline V gene data show CDR1 as SGHVS and CDR2 as FQNEAQ. CDR3 DNA sequence: TGTGCCAGCAGCCCAAGGCCGTCGCTCGGCGGGTCGCTAGCCAAAAACATTCAGTACTTC. Translated: CASSPRPSLGGSLAKNIQYF.

This sequence joins TRBV18 and TRBJ2-7, with TRBD1 matching 7 bases. The germline V gene has CDR1 KGHSH and CDR2 LQKENI. The CDR3 runs to 15 residues. V shed 0 bases and J 4 bases; nucleotides not matched to a gene: 6. CDR3 in amino acids: CASSPPGGAGYEQYF. In DNA, the CDR3 is TGTGCCAGCTCACCACCAGGGGGCGCAGGTTACGAGCAGTACTTC. Full variable domain (outside the CDR3, taken from reference TRBV18 and TRBJ2-7): NAGVMQNPRHLVRRRGQEARLRCSPMKGHSHVYWYRQLPEEGLKFMVYLQKENIIDESGMPKERFSAEFPKEGPSILRIQQVVRGDSAAYFCASSPPGGAGYEQYFGPGTRLTVT.

This chain links TRBV4-2 with TRBJ2-2, with 10 bases fitting TRBD2. This CDR3 is built from 16 residues. With 5 bases clipped from V and 0 bases from J, the junction kept 3 bases outside the gene matches. Per germline, CDR1 LGHNA and CDR2 YNFKEQ. CDR3 coding DNA: TGTGCCAGCAGCTACAGCGGGGGGGCGAACACCGGGGAGCTGTTTTTT. This gives the protein CASSYSGGANTGELFF.

The chain joins TRBV6-5 to TRBJ2-7; D call uncertain. V dropped 3 bases and J dropped 0 bases, with 12 bases sitting between them. Germline CDR1 and CDR2: MNHEY and SVGAGI. The CDR3 sequence is 15 residues long. CDR3 residues: CASSYVSSNSYEQYF. The DNA for the CDR3 is TGTGCCAGCAGTTATGTCAGTTCAAACTCCTACGAGCAGTACTTC.

The rearrangement joins TRBV28 to TRBJ2-1, with 16 positions matching TRBD2. Germline V gives CDR1 MDHEN, CDR2 SYDVKM. V lost 2 bases, J lost 4 bases, and 5 bases stayed unmatched. The length of the CDR3 is 18 residues. The CDR3 reads CASSLGGLAGGRYNEQFF. The CDR3 coding sequence is TGTGCCAGCAGTTTAGGGGGACTAGCGGGAGGGCGGTACAATGAGCAGTTCTTC.

This clone was detected only a few times. The chain carries TRBV16 and TRBJ1-5; D gene ambiguous. The CDR3 loop spans 18 amino acids. The germline V and J ends were trimmed by 4 bases and 4 bases, with 23 bases remaining between them. In germline, CDR1 is KGHSY, CDR2 FQNENV. The CDR3 loop is CASSPRGSSHKGNQPQHF. The CDR3 DNA follows: TGTGCCAGCAGCCCCCGGGGATCGAGCCATAAAGGGAATCAGCCCCAGCATTTT.

The V call is TRBV5-1, the J call TRBJ1-1, with a weak D call TRBD1 (5 bases). The germline V gene has CDR1 SGHRS and CDR2 YFSETQ. The CDR3 totals 14 residues. Trimming took off 0 bases at V and 5 bases at J, with 11 bases between the two ends. CDR3 sequence reads: CASSLGQQVTEAFF. The CDR3 DNA reads TGCGCCAGCAGCTTGGGACAGCAAGTAACTGAAGCTTTCTTT.